The rows below give T cell receptor beta chains drawn from one sample of a study of blood T cells in healthy people across ages. TCRdb reprocessed the 5' RACE reads with MiXCR, giving one entry per CDR3 protein. The sample yields hundreds of thousands of distinct CDR3 sequences, around 26% seen once. The sequencing input was blood. These receptors all come from a woman of 80 years or more in good health. Both conserved end residues are part of each CDR3. A D gene is named only where the DNA matches it firmly. Where a row states a size, it is once, few, many or the class of an expanded clone; other rows omit it.

few | TRBJ2-7 | . | TRBV6-2/TRBV6-3 | CASSSGVPRNEQYF | TGTGCCAGCAGCTCGGGGGTGCCAAGGAATGAGCAGTACTTC
many | TRBJ2-7 | TRBD2 | TRBV7-2 | CASSLGLAREYEQYF | TGTGCCAGCAGCTTAGGACTAGCTCGGGAGTACGAGCAGTACTTC
many | TRBJ2-7 | TRBD1 | TRBV6-2/TRBV6-3 | CASSYLDRGREQYF | TGTGCCAGCAGTTACTTGGACAGGGGGCGCGAGCAGTACTTC
few | TRBJ2-5 | TRBD1 | TRBV5-1 | CASSWGPGQGRTPPMGTQYF | TGCGCCAGCAGCTGGGGGCCGGGACAGGGTCGAACGCCGCCAATGGGGACCCAGTACTTC
. | TRBJ1-2 | TRBD1 | TRBV12-3/TRBV12-4 | CASTTQRGTGLNYGYTF | TGTGCCAGCACCACCCAGAGAGGGACAGGGCTTAACTATGGCTACACCTTC
. | TRBJ1-6 | . | TRBV20-1 | CSAPWGSSYNSPLHF | TGCAGTGCCCCGTGGGGGAGCTCCTATAATTCACCCCTCCACTTT
many | TRBJ2-1 | TRBD2 | TRBV7-9 | CASSLESGGVKNEQFF | TGTGCCAGCAGCTTAGAGTCGGGGGGGGTAAAAAATGAGCAGTTCTTC
many | TRBJ2-1 | . | TRBV6-6 | CASSQLGGFSYNEQFF | TGTGCCAGCAGTCAGCTAGGGGGTTTCTCCTACAATGAGCAGTTCTTC
. | TRBJ2-2 | TRBD1 | TRBV20-1 | CSARDPRTGGTGELFF | TGCAGTGCTAGAGATCCGAGGACAGGGGGCACCGGGGAGCTGTTTTTT
. | TRBJ1-4 | . | TRBV27 | CASSRSSATNEKLFF | TGTGCCAGCAGTCGGTCCAGTGCAACTAATGAAAAACTGTTTTTT
many | TRBJ2-3 | . | TRBV6-2/TRBV6-3 | CASSPLGPGTQYF | TGTGCCAGCAGTCCACTAGGCCCCGGTACGCAGTATTTT
. | TRBJ2-3 | . | TRBV20-1 | CSATGQSSTDTQYF | TGCAGTGCTACCGGACAGTCCAGCACAGATACGCAGTATTTT
. | TRBJ1-1 | . | TRBV10-1 | CASSADRSTEAFF | TGCGCCAGCAGCGCGGACAGATCCACTGAAGCTTTCTTT
. | TRBJ1-4 | . | TRBV20-1 | CSVPDGSGGEKLFF | TGCAGTGTCCCCGACGGGTCGGGGGGAGAAAAACTGTTTTTT
few | TRBJ1-1 | . | TRBV20-1 | CSARRPGGDEAFF | TGCAGTGCTAGAAGACCCGGGGGAGATGAAGCTTTCTTT
. | TRBJ2-1 | . | TRBV11-2 | CASSSGLTINEQFF | TGTGCCAGCAGTTCCGGACTCACGATCAATGAGCAGTTCTTC
many | TRBJ2-6 | . | TRBV21-1 | CASSPCALLDCSGANVLTF | TGTGCCAGCAGCCCCTGTGCTTTGCTAGACTGCTCTGGGGCCAACGTCCTGACTTTC
many | TRBJ2-7 | . | TRBV7-8 | CASNDLRGMGEQYF | TGTGCCAGCAACGACTTGAGGGGAATGGGCGAGCAGTACTTC
few | TRBJ2-1 | . | TRBV11-2 | CASSFTGPPNEQFF | TGTGCCAGCAGCTTCACAGGTCCCCCCAATGAGCAGTTCTTC
. | TRBJ2-7 | TRBD1 | TRBV5-1 | CASRRANAGTASYEQYF | TGCGCCAGCAGGAGGGCTAACGCCGGGACAGCTTCCTACGAGCAGTACTTC
. | TRBJ1-2 | . | TRBV5-4 | CAGSPRGYGYTF | TGTGCCGGCAGCCCTCGCGGCTATGGCTACACCTTC
many | TRBJ2-3 | . | TRBV6-1 | CATQPGETDTQYF | TGTGCCACCCAGCCGGGGGAAACAGATACGCAGTATTTT
once | TRBJ1-2 | . | TRBV7-2 | CASSLGIGGRDYGYTF | TGTGCCAGCAGCTTGGGGATTGGGGGCCGGGACTATGGCTACACCTTC
. | TRBJ2-3 | . | TRBV20-1 | CSARQWGREDTQYF | TGCAGTGCTAGACAATGGGGGCGCGAAGATACGCAGTATTTT
. | TRBJ2-3 | . | TRBV10-3 | CAISEEGLTTDTQYF | TGTGCCATCAGTGAAGAGGGCCTCACCACAGATACGCAGTATTTT
few | TRBJ1-1 | . | TRBV14 | CASSQDIFVNTEAFF | TGTGCCAGCAGCCAAGATATCTTCGTGAACACTGAAGCTTTCTTT
many | TRBJ2-7 | . | TRBV6-2/TRBV6-3 | CASSGYEQYF | TGTGCCAGCAGCGGCTACGAGCAGTACTTC
many | TRBJ2-5 | TRBD1 | TRBV18 | CASSGTAQETQYF | TGTGCCAGCTCCGGGACAGCTCAAGAGACCCAGTACTTC
many | TRBJ2-5 | TRBD1 | TRBV9 | CASSETGVETQYF | TGTGCCAGCAGCGAGACAGGGGTGGAGACCCAGTACTTC
many | TRBJ1-2 | . | TRBV7-2 | CASSLAEGGPAYGYTF | TGTGCCAGCAGCTTAGCCGAGGGGGGACCAGCATATGGCTACACCTTC
few | TRBJ2-2 | . | TRBV20-1 | CSARVGPENTGELFF | TGCAGTGCTAGAGTCGGGCCGGAGAACACCGGGGAGCTGTTTTTT
many | TRBJ2-1 | . | TRBV7-2 | CASSSQILQFF | TGTGCCAGCAGTTCGCAAATCCTCCAGTTCTTC
many | TRBJ2-3 | TRBD2 | TRBV30 | CAWSLQGLAGGTDTQYF | TGTGCCTGGAGTCTCCAAGGACTAGCGGGGGGCACAGATACGCAGTATTTT
few | TRBJ2-7 | . | TRBV19 | CASSSKQGFEQYF | TGTGCCAGTAGTTCAAAACAGGGTTTCGAGCAGTACTTC
. | TRBJ2-5 | . | TRBV6-6 | CASSYSAKRAQYF | TGTGCCAGCAGTTACTCGGCCAAGAGGGCCCAGTACTTC